This TCR beta chain was documented in a study of cytomegalovirus exposure and HLA in healthy donors. Across the study: The 95 to 150 validation repertoires were produced on the same platform as the roughly 660 repertoires of the first cohort. This was reported in a later analysis. The study, taken as a whole, reports: There were under 200 TCR beta chains listed as cytomegalovirus-associated.

The method was immunoSEQ multiplex PCR; TCRdb's version includes in-frame clones alone and lacks a portion of them. The table has 47,000 or so clones, 85% to 95% seen once. Regarding this clone: What it binds is not known.

The CDR3 length is 14 residues. Germline assignment: CDR1 SGHRS and CDR2 YFSETQ. The V end was cut by 6 bases, the J end by 2 bases, with 13 bases between. This clonotype was sampled from a man between 18 and 35 years old in good health and CMV-seronegative. J is TRBJ2-3 and V is TRBV5-1; perhaps TRBD1 as D (6 bases). Sequencing was performed on PBMCs. The DNA for the CDR3 is TGCGCCAGCACGGACAGAACCTCCACAGATACGCAGTATTTT. Its protein product is CASTDRTSTDTQYF.